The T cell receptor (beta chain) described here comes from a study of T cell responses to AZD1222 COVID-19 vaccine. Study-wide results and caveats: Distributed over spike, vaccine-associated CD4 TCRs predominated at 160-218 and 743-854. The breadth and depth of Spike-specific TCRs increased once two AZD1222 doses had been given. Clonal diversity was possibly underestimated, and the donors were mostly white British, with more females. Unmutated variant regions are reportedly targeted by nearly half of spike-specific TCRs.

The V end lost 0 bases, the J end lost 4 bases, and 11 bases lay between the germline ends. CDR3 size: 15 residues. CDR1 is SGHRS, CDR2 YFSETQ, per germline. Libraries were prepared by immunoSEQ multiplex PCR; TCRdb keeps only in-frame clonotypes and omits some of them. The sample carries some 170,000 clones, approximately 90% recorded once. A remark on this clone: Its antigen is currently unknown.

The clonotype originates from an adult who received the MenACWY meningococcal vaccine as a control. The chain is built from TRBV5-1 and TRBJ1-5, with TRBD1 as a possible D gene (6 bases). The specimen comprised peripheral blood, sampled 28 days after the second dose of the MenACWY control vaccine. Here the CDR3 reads CASSLVPGANQPQHF. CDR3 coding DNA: TGCGCCAGCAGCTTGGTCCCGGGGGCGAATCAGCCCCAGCATTTT. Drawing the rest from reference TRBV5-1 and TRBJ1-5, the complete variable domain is KAGVTQTPRYLIKTRGQQVTLSCSPISGHRSVSWYQQTPGQGLQFLFEYFSETQRNKGNFPGRFSGRQFSNSRSEMNVSTLELGDSALYLCASSLVPGANQPQHFGDGTRLSIL.